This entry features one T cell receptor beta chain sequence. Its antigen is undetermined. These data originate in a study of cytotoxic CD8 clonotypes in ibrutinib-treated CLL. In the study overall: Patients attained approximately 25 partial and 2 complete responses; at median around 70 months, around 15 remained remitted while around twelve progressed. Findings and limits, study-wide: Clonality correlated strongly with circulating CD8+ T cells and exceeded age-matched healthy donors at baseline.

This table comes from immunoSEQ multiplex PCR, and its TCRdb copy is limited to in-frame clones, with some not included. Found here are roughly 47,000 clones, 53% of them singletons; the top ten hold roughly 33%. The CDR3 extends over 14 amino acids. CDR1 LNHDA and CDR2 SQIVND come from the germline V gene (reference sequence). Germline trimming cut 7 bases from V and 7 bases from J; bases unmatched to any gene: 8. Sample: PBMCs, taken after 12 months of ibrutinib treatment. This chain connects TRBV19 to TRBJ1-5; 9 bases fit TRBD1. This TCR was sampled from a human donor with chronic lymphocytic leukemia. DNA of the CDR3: TGTGCCAGTACCGTGCAGGGGACAGGGCAGCCCCAGCATTTT. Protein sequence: CASTVQGTGQPQHF.